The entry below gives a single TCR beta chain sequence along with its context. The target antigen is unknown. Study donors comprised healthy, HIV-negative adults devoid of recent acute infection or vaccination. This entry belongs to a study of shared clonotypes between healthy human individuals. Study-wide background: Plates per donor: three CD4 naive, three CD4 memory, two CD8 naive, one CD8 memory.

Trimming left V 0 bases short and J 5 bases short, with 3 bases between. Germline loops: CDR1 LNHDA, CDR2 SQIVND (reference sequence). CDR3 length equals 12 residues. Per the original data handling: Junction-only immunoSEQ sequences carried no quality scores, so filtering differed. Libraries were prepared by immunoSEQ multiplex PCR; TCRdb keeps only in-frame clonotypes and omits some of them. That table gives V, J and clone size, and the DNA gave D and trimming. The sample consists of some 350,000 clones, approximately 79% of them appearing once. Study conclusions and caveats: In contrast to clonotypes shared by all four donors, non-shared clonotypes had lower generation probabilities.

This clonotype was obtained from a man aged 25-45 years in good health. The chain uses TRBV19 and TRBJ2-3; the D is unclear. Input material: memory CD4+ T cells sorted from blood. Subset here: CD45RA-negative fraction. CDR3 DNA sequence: TGTGCCAGTAGTATAGATCTAGATACGCAGTATTTT. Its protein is CASSIDLDTQYF. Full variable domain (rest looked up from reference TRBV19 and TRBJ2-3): DGGITQSPKYLFRKEGQNVTLSCEQNLNHDAMYWYRQDPGQGLRLIYYSQIVNDFQKGDIAEGYSVSREKKESFPLTVTSAQKNPTAFYLCASSIDLDTQYFGPGTRLTVL.